The rows below give T cell receptor beta chains drawn from one sample of a study of a mutant IDH1 vaccine in newly diagnosed glioma. These TCRs are of unknown antigen specificity. Measured with immunoSEQ multiplex PCR; TCRdb has only the in-frame clones, and not every one. The sample holds about 83,000 clones, about 91% seen once. The sample was PBMCs, taken from a glioma patient whose treatment included an IDH1 peptide vaccine. These receptors were collected from a woman aged 45-59 years with glioma. CDR3s include the opening cysteine and the closing phenylalanine or tryptophan. A D gene is named only where the DNA matches it firmly. Clone size is given for some rows only: seen once, a few or many times, or a class if the clone is expanded.

j_gene: TRBJ2-7; d_gene: NA; v_gene: TRBV9; abundance: few; CDR3aa: CASSVERIPSEQYF; CDR3nt: TGTGCCAGCAGCGTAGAGAGGATCCCCAGCGAGCAGTACTTC
j_gene: TRBJ2-1; d_gene: TRBD2; v_gene: TRBV5-5; abundance: once; CDR3aa: CASSAQPSGGYNEQFF; CDR3nt: TGTGCCAGCAGCGCACAGCCTAGCGGGGGCTACAATGAGCAGTTCTTC
j_gene: TRBJ2-7; d_gene: TRBD2; v_gene: TRBV27; abundance: NA; CDR3aa: CASSSREVRYEQYF; CDR3nt: TGTGCCAGCAGTTCTCGGGAGGTACGGTACGAGCAGTACTTC
j_gene: TRBJ2-2; d_gene: NA; v_gene: TRBV6-5; abundance: NA; CDR3aa: CASSYDVGELFF; CDR3nt: TGTGCCAGCAGTTACGACGTCGGGGAGCTGTTTTTT
j_gene: TRBJ1-2; d_gene: NA; v_gene: TRBV6-1; abundance: NA; CDR3aa: CASSEGLHLGYGYTF; CDR3nt: TGTGCCAGCAGTGAGGGTCTTCACCTAGGCTATGGCTACACCTTC
j_gene: TRBJ1-1; d_gene: NA; v_gene: TRBV28; abundance: NA; CDR3aa: CASRRQATDTEAFF; CDR3nt: TGTGCCAGCAGACGACAGGCGACGGACACTGAAGCTTTCTTT
j_gene: TRBJ2-5; d_gene: TRBD2; v_gene: TRBV18; abundance: NA; CDR3aa: CATPLGREVQETQYF; CDR3nt: TGTGCCACCCCCCTTGGGCGGGAGGTCCAAGAGACCCAGTACTTC
j_gene: TRBJ2-7; d_gene: NA; v_gene: TRBV30; abundance: NA; CDR3aa: CARAGALGYEQYF; CDR3nt: TGTGCCCGCGCCGGGGCCCTAGGGTACGAGCAGTACTTC
j_gene: TRBJ2-7; d_gene: TRBD2; v_gene: TRBV5-6; abundance: NA; CDR3aa: CASSLELAGVSEQYF; CDR3nt: TGTGCCAGCAGCTTGGAACTAGCGGGAGTATCCGAGCAGTACTTC
j_gene: TRBJ1-5; d_gene: NA; v_gene: TRBV19; abundance: NA; CDR3aa: CASRVGTHRRKNQPQHF; CDR3nt: TGTGCCAGTAGGGTGGGGACACATAGGCGGAAAAATCAGCCCCAGCATTTT
j_gene: TRBJ2-1; d_gene: TRBD1; v_gene: TRBV19; abundance: NA; CDR3aa: CASLGVMDRARGEQFF; CDR3nt: TGTGCCAGCCTAGGAGTCATGGACAGGGCACGGGGTGAGCAGTTCTTC
j_gene: TRBJ2-7; d_gene: NA; v_gene: TRBV6-6; abundance: NA; CDR3aa: CASVGDSFYEQYF; CDR3nt: TGTGCCAGTGTCGGGGACTCTTTTTACGAGCAGTACTTC
j_gene: TRBJ2-6; d_gene: NA; v_gene: TRBV7-3; abundance: NA; CDR3aa: CASSLRGSSGANVLTF; CDR3nt: TGTGCCAGCAGCTTAAGAGGTAGCTCTGGGGCCAACGTCCTGACTTTC
j_gene: TRBJ1-1; d_gene: NA; v_gene: TRBV6-5; abundance: few; CDR3aa: CASSRNVNTEAFF; CDR3nt: TGTGCCAGCAGTAGAAACGTGAACACTGAAGCTTTCTTT
j_gene: TRBJ2-1; d_gene: NA; v_gene: TRBV7-2; abundance: once; CDR3aa: CASSLALRDEQFF; CDR3nt: TGTGCCAGCAGCTTAGCTCTCCGCGATGAGCAGTTCTTC
j_gene: TRBJ2-1; d_gene: NA; v_gene: TRBV29-1; abundance: once; CDR3aa: CSVDGMGPPYNEQFF; CDR3nt: TGCAGCGTTGATGGGATGGGACCCCCCTACAATGAGCAGTTCTTC
j_gene: TRBJ2-3; d_gene: TRBD2; v_gene: TRBV29-1; abundance: NA; CDR3aa: CSVLPTSEFMDTQYF; CDR3nt: TGCAGCGTTCTACCGACTAGCGAGTTCATGGATACGCAGTATTTT
j_gene: TRBJ2-3; d_gene: NA; v_gene: TRBV5-1; abundance: NA; CDR3aa: CASSLGGTGTDTQYF; CDR3nt: TGCGCCAGCAGCTTAGGAGGGACTGGCACAGATACGCAGTATTTT
j_gene: TRBJ2-2; d_gene: NA; v_gene: TRBV10-2; abundance: NA; CDR3aa: CASREGAGAYTGELFF; CDR3nt: TGCGCCAGCAGGGAGGGGGCAGGGGCATACACCGGGGAGCTGTTTTTT
j_gene: TRBJ1-5; d_gene: NA; v_gene: TRBV19; abundance: NA; CDR3aa: CASSWRQTLSNQPQHF; CDR3nt: TGTGCCAGTAGTTGGAGACAGACCCTTAGCAATCAGCCCCAGCATTTT
j_gene: TRBJ2-5; d_gene: NA; v_gene: TRBV5-4; abundance: NA; CDR3aa: CASSRFQETQYF; CDR3nt: TGTGCCAGCAGCCGCTTTCAAGAGACCCAGTACTTC
j_gene: TRBJ1-1; d_gene: TRBD1; v_gene: TRBV6-6; abundance: NA; CDR3aa: CASSPGQNRAEAFF; CDR3nt: TGTGCCAGCAGTCCGGGACAGAATCGCGCTGAAGCTTTCTTT
j_gene: TRBJ2-7; d_gene: TRBD2; v_gene: TRBV7-6; abundance: NA; CDR3aa: CASSRTSGSYDEQYF; CDR3nt: TGTGCCAGCAGCCGGACTAGCGGGAGCTACGACGAGCAGTACTTC
j_gene: TRBJ1-1; d_gene: NA; v_gene: TRBV2; abundance: NA; CDR3aa: CASLWSGTEAFF; CDR3nt: TGTGCCAGCTTGTGGAGTGGCACTGAAGCTTTCTTT
j_gene: TRBJ2-7; d_gene: TRBD1; v_gene: TRBV28; abundance: NA; CDR3aa: CASSLGGQGQYEQYF; CDR3nt: TGTGCCAGCAGTTTAGGGGGACAGGGACAGTACGAGCAGTACTTC
j_gene: TRBJ1-1; d_gene: TRBD1; v_gene: TRBV5-1; abundance: once; CDR3aa: CASSRGGAGEAFF; CDR3nt: TGCGCCAGCAGTAGAGGGGGCGCGGGTGAAGCTTTCTTT
j_gene: TRBJ2-2; d_gene: NA; v_gene: TRBV5-4; abundance: once; CDR3aa: CASSSPGTPLTGELFF; CDR3nt: TGTGCCAGCAGCTCCCCCGGGACCCCCTTGACCGGGGAGCTGTTTTTT
j_gene: TRBJ2-7; d_gene: TRBD1; v_gene: TRBV27; abundance: NA; CDR3aa: CASSIFPPGQGNYEQYF; CDR3nt: TGTGCCAGCAGTATCTTCCCCCCGGGACAGGGGAACTACGAGCAGTACTTC
j_gene: TRBJ1-2; d_gene: NA; v_gene: TRBV19; abundance: once; CDR3aa: CASSIVGANYGYTF; CDR3nt: TGTGCCAGTAGTATAGTGGGGGCTAACTATGGCTACACCTTC